A single sample gave rise to the 5 T cell receptor beta chains below, sequenced in a study of a mutant IDH1 vaccine in newly diagnosed glioma. Time point described: week 5, during vaccination. Alongside topical imiquimod, each dose of vaccine comprised 300 ug of mutant IDH1 20-mer peptide. Their recognized antigens are unknown. Libraries were prepared by immunoSEQ multiplex PCR; TCRdb keeps only in-frame clonotypes and omits some of them. The data hold under 70,000 clones, with around 80% observed a single time. The sequences come from PBMCs, collected from a glioma patient whose treatment included an IDH1 peptide vaccine. The receptors shown here come from a woman aged 45-65 years with glioma.

The V call is TRBV2, the J call TRBJ2-1, with 8 bases lining up with TRBD2. The trim removed 7 bases at V and 3 bases at J, leaving 11 bases unmatched. The CDR3 consists of 16 residues. CDR1 and CDR2 (germline): SNHLY, FYNNEI. In DNA, the CDR3 is TGTGCCAGCAACCGAGGGTCGGGGGGGATCTACAATGAGCAGTTCTTC. As protein: CASNRGSGGIYNEQFF.

This rearrangement joins TRBV6-5 to TRBJ2-1, with D maybe TRBD2 (6 bases). The V gene lost 5 bases and the J gene lost 7 bases, with 12 bases spanning the gap. The germline gives CDR1 MNHEY, CDR2 SVGAGI. This CDR3 has 13 residues. This CDR3 is CASSGEAQNEQFF. The CDR3, as DNA: TGTGCCAGCAGTGGGGAGGCCCAGAATGAGCAGTTCTTC.

The chain is built from TRBV5-1 and TRBJ2-4; tentatively, D is TRBD1 (6 bases). The CDR3 loop spans 11 amino acids. V was trimmed by 0 bases and J by 15 bases, leaving 10 bases between them. CDR1 is SGHRS and CDR2 is YFSETQ in the germline V gene. CDR3 protein: CASSLEGQRYF. The CDR3 DNA follows: TGCGCCAGCAGCTTGGAAGGACAGCGGTACTTC. Combining the CDR3 with reference TRBV5-1 and TRBJ2-4 gives the whole variable domain KAGVTQTPRYLIKTRGQQVTLSCSPISGHRSVSWYQQTPGQGLQFLFEYFSETQRNKGNFPGRFSGRQFSNSRSEMNVSTLELGDSALYLCASSLEGQRYFGAGTRLSVL.

This clone was counted only a few times. The chain has TRBV7-2 and TRBJ1-2; the D is unclear. V was pared by 3 bases and J by 8 bases, with 10 bases between. The CDR3 consists of 12 residues. Germline values: CDR1 SGHTA, CDR2 FQGNSA. CDR3 in DNA: TGTGCCAGCAGCTTCCCGGCCAAAGGCTACACCTTC. This codes for CASSFPAKGYTF. The whole variable domain, filled in from reference TRBV7-2 and TRBJ1-2, reads GAGVSQSPSNKVTEKGKDVELRCDPISGHTALYWYRQSLGQGLEFLIYFQGNSAPDKSGLPSDRFSAERTGGSVSTLTIQRTQQEDSAVYLCASSFPAKGYTFGSGTRLTVV.

The rearrangement joins TRBV11-2 to TRBJ1-1, with 8 bases fitting TRBD1. V was pared by 5 bases and J by 1 base, with 3 bases of the junction left unmatched. Germline V gives CDR1 SGHAT, CDR2 FQNNGV. CDR3 length: 14 residues. The CDR3 protein is CASSNTGGNTEAFF. The CDR3 DNA reads as TGTGCCAGCAGCAACACAGGGGGGAACACTGAAGCTTTCTTT.